This T cell receptor beta chain comes out of a study of blood T cell repertoires in COVID-19. In the study overall: T cells, B-cell-depleted T cells, or PBMCs provided the cDNA or gDNA that served as material.

The study recruited people aged about 18 to 89 years across about two dozen US areas. Self-reported history from a screening survey and questionnaire set each donor's cohort. The CDR3 length is 14 residues. V lost 4 bases to trimming and J lost 5 bases; unmatched junction nucleotides: 7. Germline V CDR1 and CDR2: SGHVS, FQNEAQ. Here immunoSEQ multiplex PCR was the method, and the copy in TCRdb shows in-frame clones only, minus some. This repertoire shows some 200,000 clones, 80% to 90% found once; its top ten account for 3% to 4.5%. J is TRBJ1-2 and V is TRBV7-8; 7 bases are shared with TRBD1. The sample was PBMCs or T cells enriched from blood (not recorded which). The source of this sequence is a woman aged 40 to 50 with acute COVID-19. Written as DNA, the CDR3 is TGTGCCAGCAGCTCGGCAGGGGGGAGGTATGGCTACACCTTC. This encodes CASSSAGGRYGYTF. Together with reference TRBV7-8 and TRBJ1-2, the CDR3 gives the full variable domain: GAGVSQSPRYKVAKRGQDVALRCDPISGHVSLFWYQQALGQGPEFLTYFQNEAQLDKSGLPSDRFFAERPEGSVSTLKIQRTQQEDSAVYLCASSSAGGRYGYTFGSGTRLTVV.